The sequence of this T cell receptor beta chain was determined in a study of T cell responses to AZD1222 COVID-19 vaccine. The study, taken as a whole, reports: Unmutated variant regions are reportedly the target of nearly half of TCRs that are spike-specific. Clonal diversity was possibly underestimated, and white British individuals and females predominated among donors. Repertoires were sampled only after the peak T cell response. When two AZD1222 doses had been given, Spike-specific TCR breadth and depth rose.

The V end was cut by 3 bases, the J end by 0 bases, with 9 bases between. There are 16 residues in the CDR3. Germline V CDR1 and CDR2: LNHDA, SQIVND (reference sequence). Method: immunoSEQ multiplex PCR; TCRdb's copy keeps in-frame clones and lacks some. The sample holds under 85,000 clones, roughly 87% seen once. On this clone: No antigen is known for it.

This TCR came from an adult in good health. The V gene is TRBV19, the J gene TRBJ1-6; D not certain. The sample was peripheral blood, taken on day 0 of AZD1222 vaccination. CDR3 bases: TGTGCCAGTAGTATCATCGGGAGCTCCTATAATTCACCCCTCCACTTT. This codes for CASSIIGSSYNSPLHF. Full variable domain (rest looked up from reference TRBV19 and TRBJ1-6): DGGITQSPKYLFRKEGQNVTLSCEQNLNHDAMYWYRQDPGQGLRLIYYSQIVNDFQKGDIAEGYSVSREKKESFPLTVTSAQKNPTAFYLCASSIIGSSYNSPLHFGNGTRLTVT.